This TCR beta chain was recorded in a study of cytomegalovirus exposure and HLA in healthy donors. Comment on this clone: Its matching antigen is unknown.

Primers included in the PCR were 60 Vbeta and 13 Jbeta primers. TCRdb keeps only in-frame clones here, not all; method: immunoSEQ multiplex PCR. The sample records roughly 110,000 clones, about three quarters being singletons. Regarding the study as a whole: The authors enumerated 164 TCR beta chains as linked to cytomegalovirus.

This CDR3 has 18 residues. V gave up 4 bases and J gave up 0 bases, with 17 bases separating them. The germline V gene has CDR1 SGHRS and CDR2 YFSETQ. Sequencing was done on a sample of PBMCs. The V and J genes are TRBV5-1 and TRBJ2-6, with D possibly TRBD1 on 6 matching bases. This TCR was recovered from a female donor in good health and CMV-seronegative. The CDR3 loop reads CASSRARQASSGANVLTF. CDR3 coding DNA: TGCGCCAGCAGCAGGGCTAGACAGGCAAGCTCTGGGGCCAACGTCCTGACTTTC.